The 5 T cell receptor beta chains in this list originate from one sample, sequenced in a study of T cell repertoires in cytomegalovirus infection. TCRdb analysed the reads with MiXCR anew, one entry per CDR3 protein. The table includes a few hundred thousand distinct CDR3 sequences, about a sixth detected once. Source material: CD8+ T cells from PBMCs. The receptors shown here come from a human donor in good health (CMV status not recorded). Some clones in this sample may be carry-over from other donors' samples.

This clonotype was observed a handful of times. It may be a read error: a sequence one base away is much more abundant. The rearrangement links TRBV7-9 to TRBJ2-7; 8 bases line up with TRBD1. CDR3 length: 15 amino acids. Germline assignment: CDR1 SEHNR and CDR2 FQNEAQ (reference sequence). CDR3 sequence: CVSSREQGVGYEQYF. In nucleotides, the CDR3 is TGTGTCAGCAGCCGAGAACAGGGGGTTGGCTACGAGCAGTACTTC. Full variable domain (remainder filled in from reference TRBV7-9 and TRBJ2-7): DTGVSQNPRHKITKRGQNVTFRCDPISEHNRLYWYRQTLGQGPEFLTYFQNEAQLEKSRLLSDRFSAERPKGSFSTLEIQRTEQGDSAMYLCVSSREQGVGYEQYFGPGTRLTVT.

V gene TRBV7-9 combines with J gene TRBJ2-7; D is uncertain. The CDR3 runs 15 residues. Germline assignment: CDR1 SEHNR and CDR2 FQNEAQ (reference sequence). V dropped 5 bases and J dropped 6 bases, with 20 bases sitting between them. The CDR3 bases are TGTGCCAGCAGCCCGGCGATCCCGGCGTCTCTCGAGCAGTACTTC. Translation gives CASSPAIPASLEQYF. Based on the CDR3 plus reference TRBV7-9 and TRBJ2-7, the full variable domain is DTGVSQNPRHKITKRGQNVTFRCDPISEHNRLYWYRQTLGQGPEFLTYFQNEAQLEKSRLLSDRFSAERPKGSFSTLEIQRTEQGDSAMYLCASSPAIPASLEQYFGPGTRLTVT.

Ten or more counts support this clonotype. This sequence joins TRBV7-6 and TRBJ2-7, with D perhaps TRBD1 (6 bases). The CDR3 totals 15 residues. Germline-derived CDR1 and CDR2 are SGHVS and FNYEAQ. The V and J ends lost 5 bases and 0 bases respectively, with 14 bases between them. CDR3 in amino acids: CASSPLGAYSYEQYF. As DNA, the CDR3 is TGTGCCAGCAGCCCCCTGGGGGCTTACTCCTACGAGCAGTACTTC.

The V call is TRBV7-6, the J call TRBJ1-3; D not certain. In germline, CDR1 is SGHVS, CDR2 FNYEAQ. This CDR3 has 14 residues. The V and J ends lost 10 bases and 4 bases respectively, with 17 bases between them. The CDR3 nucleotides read TGTGCCATTTTGTGGGCCGAAGAAGGAAACACCATATATTTT. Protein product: CAILWAEEGNTIYF.

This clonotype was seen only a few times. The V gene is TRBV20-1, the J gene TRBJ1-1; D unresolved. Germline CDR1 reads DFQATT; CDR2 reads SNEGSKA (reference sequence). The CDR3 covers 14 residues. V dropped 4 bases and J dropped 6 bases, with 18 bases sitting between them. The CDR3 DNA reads TGCAGTGCTATTCGTCTGCCGGGCCCTGCTGAAGCTTTCTTT. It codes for CSAIRLPGPAEAFF.